This T cell receptor (beta chain) was retrieved from a study of OX40 agonist ivuxolimab in advanced cancers. Across the study: The group had a mean age of 60 years, ranged from roughly 20 to 79, and was 80% to 90% male.

This clone appeared once. TCRdb's copy holds only in-frame clones and misses some; the assay was immunoSEQ multiplex PCR. This table has 65,000 to 90,000 clones, approximately 84% appearing once. This CDR3 comprises 13 residues. CDR1 and CDR2 (germline): SGHAT, FQDESV (reference sequence). With 8 bases removed from V and 1 base from J, the gap between germline ends came to 11 bases. Sequenced here: CD4+ or CD8+ T cells sorted from blood, sampled in a trial of the OX40 agonist ivuxolimab. The source of this sequence is an adult with an advanced solid tumor such as melanoma, head and neck, liver or kidney cancer. The chain carries TRBV11-1 and TRBJ1-1, with a weak D call TRBD1 (5 bases). CDR3 bases: TGTGCCAGCGCAGGACAACCGAACACTGAAGCTTTCTTT. Protein: CASAGQPNTEAFF. The full variable domain, in which reference TRBV11-1 and TRBJ1-1 provide the parts outside the CDR3, is EAEVAQSPRYKITEKSQAVAFWCDPISGHATLYWYRQILGQGPELLVQFQDESVVDDSQLPKDRFSAERLKGVDSTLKIQPAELGDSAMYLCASAGQPNTEAFFGQGTRLTVV.